These 29 T cell receptor beta chains share one sample of origin, sequenced in a study of cytomegalovirus exposure and HLA in healthy donors. PCR was performed using 60 Vbeta and 13 Jbeta primers. Generated by immunoSEQ multiplex PCR, the TCRdb table keeps only in-frame clones and is missing some. The table lists 150,000 to 200,000 clones. The specimen was PBMCs. The receptors shown here come from a boy younger than 18 in good health and CMV-seronegative.

This chain's CDR3 is CAIREGGTANTGELFF. The CDR3 DNA follows: TGTGCCATCAGGGAAGGAGGGACAGCGAACACCGGGGAGCTGTTTTTT. This chain links TRBV10-3 with TRBJ2-2; possibly TRBD1 for D (7 bases). The CDR3 is 16 amino acids. The V gene lost 6 bases and the J gene lost 0 bases, with 14 bases spanning the gap. Germline V gene data show CDR1 as ENHRY and CDR2 as SYGVKD.

V and J are TRBV6-1 and TRBJ2-7; D is unclear. This CDR3 spans 12 amino acids. Trimming took 2 bases from V and 5 from J, leaving 7 bases between them. Looked up from germline, CDR1 is MNHNS and CDR2 is SASEGT. DNA of the CDR3: TGTGCCAGCAGTGAAACGGTCGACGAGCAGTACTTC. Protein product: CASSETVDEQYF.

The DNA of the CDR3 is TGCGCCAGCACGGAAGCAGCGGATAGGCCTAACCTACCGAACACCGGGGAGCTGTTTTTT. As protein: CASTEAADRPNLPNTGELFF. The chain is built from TRBV5-1 and TRBJ2-2, with a tentative D call TRBD2 (5 bases). The ends were cut back, 6 bases at V and 0 bases at J, with 27 bases in the middle. Germline lookup yields CDR1 SGHRS and CDR2 YFSETQ. CDR3 length equals 20 residues.

The CDR3 DNA reads as TGTGCCATCAGTGAGGAGAGGGGGCGGAGGGGAAACACCATATATTTT. It yields the protein CAISEERGRRGNTIYF. The V gene is TRBV10-3, the J gene TRBJ1-3, with 7 bases that match TRBD1. With V trimmed by 2 bases and J by 4 bases, 8 bases remained unmatched. Germline V gives CDR1 ENHRY, CDR2 SYGVKD. The CDR3 contains 16 residues.

The rearrangement uses TRBV7-8 and TRBJ1-1, with 9 nucleotides matching TRBD1. This CDR3 spans 15 amino acids. The germline V gene has CDR1 SGHVS and CDR2 FQNEAQ. After removal of 5 bases from V and 1 base from J, the junction contained 5 bases not matched to a gene. CDR3 loop: CASSAHRGPNTEAFF. DNA for the CDR3: TGTGCCAGCAGCGCGCACAGGGGGCCGAACACTGAAGCTTTCTTT. The entire variable domain, with the rest obtained from reference TRBV7-8 and TRBJ1-1, is as follows: GAGVSQSPRYKVAKRGQDVALRCDPISGHVSLFWYQQALGQGPEFLTYFQNEAQLDKSGLPSDRFFAERPEGSVSTLKIQRTQQEDSAVYLCASSAHRGPNTEAFFGQGTRLTVV.

The genes are TRBV27 and TRBJ2-7; TRBD1 is a possible D gene (6 bases). This CDR3 contains 14 residues. Per germline, CDR1 MNHEY and CDR2 SMNVEV (reference sequence). Trimming stripped 2 bases from V and 3 bases from J, with 11 bases between. The CDR3 DNA sequence: TGTGCCAGCAGTTTAGACAGGTTTGGCTACGAGCAGTACTTC. This gives the protein CASSLDRFGYEQYF.

The rearrangement joins TRBV9 to TRBJ2-2, with 9 bases that match TRBD1. The CDR3 contains 16 residues. V shed 2 bases, J shed 5 bases, and the junction held 7 bases outside the gene matches. CDR1 and CDR2 from the germline V gene are SGDLS and YYNGEE. The CDR3 is CASSVAGTGITGELFF. The CDR3 nucleotides read TGTGCCAGCAGCGTCGCCGGGACAGGGATAACCGGGGAGCTGTTTTTT.

The chain links TRBV9 to TRBJ1-1; TRBD1 matches 7 bases. The V segment lost 4 bases and the J segment 0 bases; nucleotides outside the gene matches: 6. Germline CDR1 is SGDLS and CDR2 is YYNGEE. The CDR3 is 15 amino acids. As DNA, the CDR3 is TGTGCCAGCAGCCCCGAGGGGGCCCTGAACACTGAAGCTTTCTTT. Protein sequence: CASSPEGALNTEAFF.

The chain links TRBV4-2 to TRBJ1-5; 9 nucleotides line up with TRBD1. The length of the CDR3 is 17 residues. Germline CDR1 LGHNA, CDR2 YNFKEQ. V gave up 0 bases and J gave up 9 bases; unmatched junction bases: 12. CDR3 in amino acids: CASSQDRTGDSKGPQHF. The CDR3 DNA sequence: TGTGCCAGCAGCCAAGATCGGACAGGGGACTCGAAGGGGCCCCAGCATTTT.

The CDR3 DNA is TGTGCCAGCAGTTACTCGGACAGGGGAAGGACAGAAGCTTTCTTT. It encodes CASSYSDRGRTEAFF. The V gene is TRBV6-5, the J gene TRBJ1-1; 9 bases line up with TRBD1. Germline V gene data show CDR1 as MNHEY and CDR2 as SVGAGI. The CDR3 extends over 15 amino acids. V gave up 0 bases and J gave up 8 bases; unmatched junction bases: 7.

This chain uses TRBV6-4 with TRBJ1-1, with D hard to call. With 7 bases removed from V and 1 base from J, the gap between germline ends came to 16 bases. The CDR3 sequence is 15 residues long. CDR1 and CDR2 from the germline V gene are MRHNA and SNTAGT. DNA for the CDR3: TGTGCCAGCACCGCGACGGTAGGGAGGAACACTGAAGCTTTCTTT. It codes for CASTATVGRNTEAFF.

The chain uses TRBV4-2 and TRBJ1-5, with 7 bases aligning to TRBD1. The CDR3 sequence is 16 residues long. From germline, CDR1 is LGHNA and CDR2 YNFKEQ. V lost 3 bases to trimming and J lost 1 base; unmatched junction nucleotides: 6. The CDR3 region has the DNA TGTGCCAGCAGCCAGGAGACAGGGTTCAGCAATCAGCCCCAGCATTTT. This encodes CASSQETGFSNQPQHF.

The chain employs TRBV19 and TRBJ2-6, with 12 positions matching TRBD2. Trimming took 6 bases from V and 0 from J; bases not matched to a gene: 6. Germline CDR1 is LNHDA and CDR2 is SQIVND (reference sequence). This CDR3 comprises 18 residues. In DNA form, the CDR3 reads TGTGCCAGTAGGCTCGGACTAGCGGGGATCTCTGGGGCCAACGTCCTGACTTTC. Translated, it gives CASRLGLAGISGANVLTF.

The rearrangement links TRBV27 to TRBJ2-1; maybe TRBD1 (5 bases). In germline, CDR1 is MNHEY, CDR2 SMNVEV (reference sequence). CDR3 length: 16 residues. V gave up 1 base and J gave up 4 bases, with 14 bases separating them. CDR3 protein: CASSLYQGPVYNEQFF. The CDR3 nucleotides are TGTGCCAGCAGTTTATATCAGGGTCCCGTTTACAATGAGCAGTTCTTC.

The chain combines TRBV5-4 with TRBJ2-6; no definite D call. CDR1 SGHNT and CDR2 YYREEE come from the germline V gene (reference sequence). Trimming removed 0 bases at V and 2 bases at J, with 6 bases between. The CDR3 covers 15 residues. In DNA, the CDR3 is TGTGCCAGCAGCTTGGCGAGAACTGGGGCCAACGTCCTGACTTTC. Translated: CASSLARTGANVLTF. Supplemented by reference TRBV5-4 and TRBJ2-6, the full variable domain reads ETGVTQSPTHLIKTRGQQVTLRCSSQSGHNTVSWYQQALGQGPQFIFQYYREEENGRGNFPPRFSGLQFPNYSSELNVNALELDDSALYLCASSLARTGANVLTFGAGSRLTVL.

For this clone: This sample includes further DNA sequences coding for the same CDR3. V gene TRBV2 combines with J gene TRBJ2-1; 10 nucleotides match TRBD1. Looked up from germline, CDR1 is SNHLY and CDR2 is FYNNEI. With V trimmed by 6 bases and J by 5 bases, 4 bases remained unmatched. The length of the CDR3 is 14 residues. For the CDR3, the DNA is TGTGCCAGCAGCCGGGACAGGGGCAACAATGAGCAGTTCTTC. Protein sequence: CASSRDRGNNEQFF.

The chain links TRBV6-5 to TRBJ1-2; unclear D gene. Trimming took off 0 bases at V and 0 bases at J, with 8 bases between the two ends. From germline, CDR1 is MNHEY and CDR2 SVGAGI. This CDR3 contains 15 residues. The CDR3 bases are TGTGCCAGCAGTTACTCGCGTCAGGCTAACTATGGCTACACCTTC. Translated: CASSYSRQANYGYTF.

The rearrangement uses TRBV6-1 and TRBJ2-7; weak D call: TRBD2 (6 bases). With 2 bases removed from V and 3 bases from J, the gap between germline ends came to 14 bases. The CDR3 contains 15 residues. Germline V gene sequence: CDR1 MNHNS, CDR2 SASEGT. The chain's CDR3 is CASSERVGGGYEQYF. CDR3 sequence (DNA): TGTGCCAGCAGTGAACGAGTCGGGGGAGGCTACGAGCAGTACTTC.

The chain is built from TRBV27 and TRBJ2-7, with no clear D. Trimming removed 3 bases from V and 2 bases from J, with 8 bases in between. The V gene's germline CDR1 is MNHEY and CDR2 SMNVEV (reference sequence). This CDR3 contains 13 residues. Here the CDR3 DNA reads TGTGCCAGCAGTTTTGGTCAGACCTACGAGCAGTACTTC. It encodes CASSFGQTYEQYF.

This chain joins TRBV28 and TRBJ2-7; TRBD1 might be the D (5 bases). This CDR3 has 12 residues. CDR1 MDHEN and CDR2 SYDVKM come from the germline V gene. V lost 2 bases and J 5 bases, leaving 7 bases between the germline ends. CDR3 protein: CASSLMGHEQYF. CDR3 sequence (DNA): TGTGCCAGCAGTTTAATGGGGCACGAGCAGTACTTC.

The chain uses TRBV6-4 and TRBJ1-1; D possibly corresponds to TRBD1 (6 bases). CDR3 size: 14 residues. The V and J ends lost 3 bases and 5 bases respectively, with 13 bases between them. CDR1 is MRHNA, CDR2 SNTAGT, per germline. The CDR3 loop is CASSESGERTEAFF. The CDR3 DNA reads TGTGCCAGCAGTGAATCAGGGGAGAGGACTGAAGCTTTCTTT.

The chain recombines TRBV19 with TRBJ2-2, with D possibly TRBD2 on 5 matching bases. Germline-derived CDR1 and CDR2 are LNHDA and SQIVND (reference sequence). The V end was cut by 5 bases, the J end by 7 bases, with 14 bases between. CDR3 length equals 14 residues. CDR3 nucleotides: TGTGCCAGTAGTCGCCCGGTCGGGGTCGGGGAGCTGTTTTTT. Protein sequence: CASSRPVGVGELFF. The full variable domain, its missing parts supplied by reference TRBV19 and TRBJ2-2, is DGGITQSPKYLFRKEGQNVTLSCEQNLNHDAMYWYRQDPGQGLRLIYYSQIVNDFQKGDIAEGYSVSREKKESFPLTVTSAQKNPTAFYLCASSRPVGVGELFFGEGSRLTVL.

The CDR3 DNA follows: TGTGCCAGCAGCTTAGCACACAGGGGGCGACTAGCGGGGGGCGGGAATGAGCAGTTCTTC. Its protein product is CASSLAHRGRLAGGGNEQFF. The chain uses TRBV7-8 and TRBJ2-1; the match to TRBD2 covers 13 bases. CDR3 length equals 20 residues. Germline-derived CDR1 and CDR2 are SGHVS and FQNEAQ. J lost 7 bases, V lost 0 bases, and 15 bases had no gene match.

The chain is built from TRBV6-6 and TRBJ2-1; 7 bases are a match to TRBD1. V dropped 8 bases and J dropped 7; count of bases not matched to a gene: 8. The CDR3 contains 13 residues. The germline gives CDR1 MNHNY, CDR2 SVGAGI (reference sequence). The CDR3 region has the DNA TGTGCCAGCGGAGAGAAGGGGGCTAATGAGCAGTTCTTC. Translating gives CASGEKGANEQFF.

The CDR3 DNA reads as TGTGCCAGCAGCTTGGGCGGCTATAGTCAGCCCCAGCATTTT. It specifies CASSLGGYSQPQHF. The chain joins TRBV5-6 to TRBJ1-5, with D unclear. Germline-derived CDR1 and CDR2 are SGHDT and YYEEEE. V was clipped by 0 bases and J by 6 bases, with 10 bases between them. This CDR3 has 14 residues.

This chain joins TRBV29-1 and TRBJ2-1, with D maybe TRBD2 (5 bases). Deletions cut 4 bases from V and 1 base from J, with 11 bases between. CDR3 length: 14 amino acids. Germline CDR1 reads SQVTM; CDR2 reads ANQGSEA. CDR3 DNA: TGCAGCGTTGTTGGGTGGAGGTCCTACAATGAGCAGTTCTTC. Translated: CSVVGWRSYNEQFF.

The chain joins TRBV29-1 to TRBJ1-1; D gene uncertain. The CDR3 sequence is 11 residues long. CDR1 is SQVTM, CDR2 ANQGSEA, per germline. The CDR3 protein is CRAHENTEAFF. In DNA, the CDR3 is TGCAGGGCCCACGAGAACACTGAAGCTTTCTTT.

The CDR3 bases are TGTGCCACCCGGGACAGGGAGTTCACTGAAGCTTTCTTT. It codes for CATRDREFTEAFF. The chain couples TRBV10-3 to TRBJ1-1; 9 bases fit TRBD1. V was pared by 10 bases and J by 4 bases, with 7 bases of the junction left unmatched. Germline V CDR1 and CDR2: ENHRY, SYGVKD. The CDR3 covers 13 residues.

CDR3 amino acids: CASSSDRGSNQPQHF. Written as DNA, the CDR3 is TGTGCCAGCAGCTCCGACAGGGGTAGCAATCAGCCCCAGCATTTT. This rearrangement joins TRBV5-8 to TRBJ1-5, with TRBD1 identical over 8 bases. The CDR3 covers 15 residues. Per the germline V gene, CDR1 is SGHTS and CDR2 is YDEGEE. V gave up 3 bases and J gave up 0 bases; unmatched junction bases: 2.